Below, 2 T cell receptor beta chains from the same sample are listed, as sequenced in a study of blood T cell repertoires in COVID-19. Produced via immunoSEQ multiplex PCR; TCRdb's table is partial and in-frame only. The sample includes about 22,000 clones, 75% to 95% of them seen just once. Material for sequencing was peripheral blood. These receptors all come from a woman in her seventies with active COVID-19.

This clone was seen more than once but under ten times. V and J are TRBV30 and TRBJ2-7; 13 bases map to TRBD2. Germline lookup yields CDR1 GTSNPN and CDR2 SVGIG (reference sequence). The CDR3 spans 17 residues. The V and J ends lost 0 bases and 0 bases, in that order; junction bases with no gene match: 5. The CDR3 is CAWSVGLAGDHSYEQYF. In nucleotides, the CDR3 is TGTGCCTGGAGTGTAGGACTAGCGGGAGATCACTCCTACGAGCAGTACTTC.

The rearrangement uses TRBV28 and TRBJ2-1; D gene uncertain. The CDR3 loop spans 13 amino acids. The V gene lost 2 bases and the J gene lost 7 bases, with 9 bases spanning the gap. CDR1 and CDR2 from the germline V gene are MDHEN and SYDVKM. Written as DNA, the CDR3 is TGTGCCAGCAGTTTAGCGGTTACGAATGAGCAGTTCTTC. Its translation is CASSLAVTNEQFF.